The next 10 T cell receptor beta chains were all read from a single sample in a study of blood T cell repertoires in COVID-19. TCRdb keeps only in-frame clones here, not all; method: immunoSEQ multiplex PCR. The sample lists hundreds of thousands of clones, roughly three quarters occurring once. Material for sequencing was peripheral blood. The receptor set was obtained from a woman in her 40s with active or convalescent COVID-19.

This clone was found a few times. This chain connects TRBV27 to TRBJ1-4; D not certain. V lost 5 bases and J lost 4, with 17 bases in between. There are 16 residues in the CDR3. The germline CDR1 and CDR2 sequences are MNHEY and SMNVEV (reference sequence). CDR3 sequence: CASSNLGRVGNEKLFF. The DNA of the CDR3 is TGTGCCAGCAGTAACCTGGGGAGAGTGGGTAATGAAAAACTGTTTTTT.

V usage is TRBV3-1 (or the pseudogene TRBV3-2) and J usage is TRBJ2-2, with unresolved D. V was shortened by 2 bases and J by 6 bases, with 7 bases between the two germline ends. Germline V gene sequence: CDR1 LGHDT, CDR2 YNNKEL (reference sequence). CDR3 length equals 13 residues. The chain's CDR3 is CASSQYVAGELFF. The CDR3 nucleotides read TGTGCCAGCAGCCAATATGTCGCCGGGGAGCTGTTTTTT.

This clone was counted a few times. CDR3 coding DNA: TGCAGTGCTAGTTCGAGCGGGGGGATCTACGAGCAGTACTTC. Translated, it gives CSASSSGGIYEQYF. The V gene is TRBV20-1, the J gene TRBJ2-7, with 9 bases lining up with TRBD2. This CDR3 comprises 14 residues. J was trimmed by 3 bases and V by 3 bases; bases with no gene match: 6. Germline V gene data show CDR1 as DFQATT and CDR2 as SNEGSKA (reference sequence).

The chain employs TRBV5-1 and TRBJ2-1, with D perhaps matching TRBD2 (6 bases). Trimming removed 4 bases from V and 5 bases from J, with 19 bases in between. The germline V gene has CDR1 SGHRS and CDR2 YFSETQ. The CDR3 sequence is 16 residues long. This chain's CDR3 is CASSPFPSGRDNEQFF. CDR3 in DNA: TGCGCCAGCAGCCCCTTCCCGAGCGGGCGGGACAATGAGCAGTTCTTC.

This clone has just a few counts. The V gene is TRBV15, the J gene TRBJ1-2, with D unclear. This CDR3 spans 15 amino acids. V lost 7 bases to trimming and J lost 3 bases, with 18 bases between them. Germline CDR1 and CDR2: LNHNV and YYDKDF (reference sequence). CDR3 DNA: TGTGCCACCACCTATGACGTAGGGAGGGACTATGGCTACACCTTC. Translated: CATTYDVGRDYGYTF.

The count of this clone is one. V usage is TRBV4-1 and J usage is TRBJ1-1; D is unresolved. V gave up 3 bases and J gave up 4 bases, with 15 bases separating them. The CDR3 is made up of 15 amino acids. CDR1 is MGHRA, CDR2 YSYEKL, per germline. The CDR3 DNA reads as TGCGCCAGCAGCCAGGCCTCCTTGCTAGGCACTGAAGCTTTCTTT. Amino acids: CASSQASLLGTEAFF.

This clone was seen once. The J gene is TRBJ1-3, the V gene TRBV5-1; 7 positions match TRBD1. Germline CDR1 is SGHRS and CDR2 is YFSETQ. There are 14 residues in the CDR3. V dropped 4 bases and J dropped 1; count of bases not matched to a gene: 2. The CDR3 protein is CASSPGGSGNTIYF. CDR3 DNA: TGCGCCAGCAGCCCAGGGGGATCTGGAAACACCATATATTTT. The full variable domain, with the rest looked up from reference TRBV5-1 and TRBJ1-3, is KAGVTQTPRYLIKTRGQQVTLSCSPISGHRSVSWYQQTPGQGLQFLFEYFSETQRNKGNFPGRFSGRQFSNSRSEMNVSTLELGDSALYLCASSPGGSGNTIYFGEGSWLTVV.

This clone was found once. This chain uses TRBV5-1 with TRBJ1-1, with TRBD1 matching 9 bases. Looked up from germline, CDR1 is SGHRS and CDR2 is YFSETQ. The CDR3 contains 15 residues. V trimming: 3 bases; J trimming: 1 base; junction bases outside the gene matches: 4. The CDR3, as DNA: TGCGCCAGCAGCTATCGGACAGGGGAGAACACTGAAGCTTTCTTT. Protein sequence: CASSYRTGENTEAFF.

The chain joins TRBV18 to TRBJ2-3, with 8 bases fitting TRBD2. Unmatched junction bases numbered 4, after V lost 3 bases and J lost 2 bases. The germline V gene has CDR1 KGHSH and CDR2 LQKENI. This CDR3 spans 15 amino acids. CDR3 DNA: TGTGCCAGCTCACCGTTAGCGGGGTTCACAGATACGCAGTATTTT. Residues: CASSPLAGFTDTQYF. Complete variable domain (other parts from reference TRBV18 and TRBJ2-3): NAGVMQNPRHLVRRRGQEARLRCSPMKGHSHVYWYRQLPEEGLKFMVYLQKENIIDESGMPKERFSAEFPKEGPSILRIQQVVRGDSAAYFCASSPLAGFTDTQYFGPGTRLTVL.

The chain is built from TRBV11-2 and TRBJ2-3, with 9 bases that match TRBD2. V lost 1 base and J lost 2; bases outside the gene matches: 4. The length of the CDR3 is 16 residues. Germline V gives CDR1 SGHAT, CDR2 FQNNGV. CDR3 loop: CASSLVGTSFTDTQYF. CDR3 nucleotide sequence: TGTGCCAGCAGCTTAGTAGGGACTAGCTTCACAGATACGCAGTATTTT.